This T cell receptor beta chain was retrieved from a study of shared clonotypes between healthy human individuals. General study results and limits: Since donors were few, the genetic and exposure-history diversity represented was limited.

The protocol was immunoSEQ multiplex PCR, while the TCRdb copy is restricted to in-frame clones and leaves out a portion. The sample lists about 600,000 clones, about 80% occurring once. Notes on this clone: Antigen: not known.

The CDR3 length is 14 residues. Germline V CDR1 and CDR2: MNHNY, SVGAGI (reference sequence). J lost 4 bases, V lost 6 bases, and 4 bases had no gene match. The sequence derives from a woman aged 40 to 50 in good health. Some clones in this sample may be carry-over from other donors' samples. The specimen sequenced was PBMCs. This chain uses TRBV6-6 with TRBJ1-5; TRBD1 matches at 9 bases. This chain's CDR3 is CASSNDRGNQPQHF. The CDR3 nucleotides read TGTGCCAGCAGCAACGACAGGGGGAATCAGCCCCAGCATTTT.